This TCR beta chain was obtained from a study of cytomegalovirus exposure and HLA in healthy donors listed by TCRdb under 2017. With regard to the full study: An earlier analysis of 550 to 700 of the donors reported approximately 300 Gb of sequence data and some 100 million unique TCR beta sequences from about 180 million T cells. Alongside the repertoire data, information on donor age, sex, ethnicity and CMV serostatus was compiled. The T cell repertoires of 666 subjects were profiled by immunosequencing and related to cytomegalovirus serostatus. The number of donors typed differed by locus, with roughly 629-640 for A, B, C, DRB1 and DQB1, around 520 for DQA1, 600 to 610 for DPA1, and around 430 for DPB1. An earlier analysis of fewer than 750 of the donors used high-throughput TCR beta sequencing to judge whether each TCR beta V gene segment behaved as functional or pseudogenic. To study patterns of TCR occurrence, a later analysis re-analyzed previously published TCR beta repertoires from 700 or so donors and added high-resolution HLA genotyping. On average, roughly 240,000 unique TCR beta nucleotide sequences were sequenced per donor among several hundred genotyped donors of the cohort, with 15% to 20% of those sequences being non-productive. All discovery cohort repertoires had been generated using a single sequencing platform. In a later genetic analysis, genome-wide SNP genotypes for about three fifths of the roughly 670 donors were used, and that subset was treated as a discovery cohort. The genetic ancestry cluster associated with self-reported Caucasian donors included 81% of the approximately 410 genotyped donors. Class I and class II HLA loci were covered by the typing at four-digit resolution. A separate validation cohort of 100 to 150 different subjects was used in addition to the approximately 640-subject first cohort. Approximately 300 gigabases of sequencing data and approximately 85 million unique TCR sequences were included in an early release covering about 600 HLA-typed donors. To predict cytomegalovirus infection status, the study brought together high-throughput TCR immunosequencing, statistical association of individual TCRs with disease status, and machine learning. In the later analysis, no new phenotypic data were used to find candidate immune exposures; instead, reliance was placed on TCR beta sequences and their occurrence across donors. The aim of the study was to test whether cataloging public T cell receptors could identify signatures of past pathogen exposure. A few DR-DQ haplotypes were treated as single units for association and clustering because of strong linkage in the cohort.

This clone was counted between two and nine times. Its binding antigen is unknown. Base qualities were left out, and no much larger clone turns up one base away. The research as a whole found: Assigning TCR associations to individual alleles was difficult when HLA alleles, especially DR and DQ, strongly co-occurred. The sequencing pipeline was judged likely to have produced a cluster of highly shared sequence variants as a technical artifact. CMV serostatus was the only immune exposure information available for the cohort. In a later analysis, HLA-associated TCR beta chains showed more clonal expansion and lower generation probabilities than non-associated chains that were equally common. Linkage disequilibrium might explain the correlated functional status among segregating V segments, but an unknown experimental factor could not be ruled out. A few of the identified cytomegalovirus-associated TCR beta chains were confirmed in vitro to be specific for cytomegalovirus antigens. The authors suggested that the approach could potentially be generalized to other disease states and immunological phenotypes. According to a later analysis, TCR association rates differed among HLA loci, with DRB1 alleles showing the most associated TCRs and HLA-C alleles showing the fewest. Cytomegalovirus status was reported to be diagnosed by the classifier with high specificity and sensitivity in both the original and validation cohorts. In a later genetic analysis, fewer N-insertions in productive TCRs were reported among donors in an Asian-associated ancestry cluster than the approximately 670-donor mean. Specific HLA alleles were associated with 15,000 to 20,000 TCR beta sequences at a false discovery rate of 0.05 in a later analysis. Only TCR beta chains were sequenced in this cohort, and the absence of alpha or paired-chain data limited detectable features. Because counts were too low, about 15 rarely observed V segments, including chromosome 9 orphons, were left out of the earlier analysis of approximately 500 of the donors. Across donors, most TCR sequences were observed very rarely, whereas some public TCRs were present in many individuals. An association between a missense DCLRE1C variant and V-gene and J-gene trimming of TCR beta chains was found in a later genetic analysis and replicated in an independent cohort. Broadly in line with IMGT annotations, most TCR beta V segments showed up in productive rearrangements about 90% or about 30% of the time in an earlier analysis of approximately 640 of the donors. The 87-base-pair reads could not distinguish some IMGT-functional V segments, including TRBV6-2 and TRBV6-3, so those segments were excluded. Several of the top co-occurrence clusters appeared to be linked to parvovirus B19, influenza, CMV and Epstein-Barr virus, according to a later analysis. A further reported finding was that TCR beta sequences accurately predicted the HLA-A and HLA-B alleles for most subjects in the first cohort. In a later analysis, most CMV-associated TCR beta chains were found to appear HLA-restricted, with HLA associations seemingly driven largely by CMV exposure. The study listed 164 TCR beta chains as associated with cytomegalovirus. Sequencing depth was assumed to be roughly uniform across donors in the presence/absence analyses, though that assumption may not hold. HLA typing was unavailable for some donors at each locus, so association tests used only the typed subset.

The CDR3 sequence holds 15 residues, the cysteine and phenylalanine included. This entry keeps only the CDR3 DNA: 45 bases, framed from base 1. Based on the germline V gene (reference sequence), the CDR1 and CDR2 sequences are SEHNR and FQNEAQ. Library creation used the immunoSEQ multiplex PCR assay. For the multiplex PCR, a mixture combining 60 forward primers for TCR Vbeta segments and 13 reverse primers for TCR Jbeta segments was used. A multiplex PCR assay on genomic DNA amplified the CDR3 region of rearranged TCR beta genes. On the Illumina HiSeq System, the amplified TCR beta libraries were sequenced as 87-base-pair reads. On the authors' methods: A later analysis tallied roughly 78 million unique TCR beta chains across the 640 or so repertoires, and about 10 million of those chains were shared by two or more donors. Raw reads were error-corrected and collapsed into unique sequences with a nearest-neighbor algorithm that merged closely related sequences to remove PCR and sequencing errors. Alignment of CDR3 sequences to IMGT reference sequences was used to assign V, D and J gene segments. For a sequence to be retained, a match of at least six nucleotides to both a V gene segment and a J gene segment was required. Rearrangements were called productive when the CDR3 lacked stop codons and stayed in frame with V and J; all others were non-productive. CDR3 was defined by IMGT convention, running from the second conserved V-encoded cysteine to the conserved J-encoded phenylalanine. The earlier analysis of 500 to 750 of the donors excluded any sequence lacking an unambiguous match to a single V gene segment. In an earlier analysis of 450 to 700 of the donors, V segments were called functional above 56.7% productive rearrangements and were called segregating when the between-donor standard deviation exceeded 5%. To diagnose cytomegalovirus status from the catalog of TCR beta chain sequences, a statistical classification framework was built. A later analysis assigned V and J genes by comparing TCR nucleotide sequences with IMGT/GENE-DB human TR gene sequences. Using the TCRdist pipeline, a later analysis assigned CDR3 sequences along with most-parsimonious VDJ recombination scenarios. In a later analysis, each TCR beta chain was defined by its CDR3 amino acid sequence together with its V-gene family, and reads lacking a unique V-gene family were excluded. As a way to deal with suspected cross-contamination and a sequencing artifact, a later analysis dropped hundreds of nucleotide sequences that were highly shared and had low generation probability. A later analysis calculated a clonal expansion index for each public chain from normalized within-repertoire ranks of inferred template counts. In a later analysis, generation probabilities were computed using a VDJ recombination model fitted to out-of-frame rearrangements, and the results were checked against IGoR. A later analysis scored TCR-TCR, TCR-HLA and TCR-CMV co-occurrence with hypergeometric tests, applying a repertoire-size bias correction to TCR pairs. A later analysis estimated false discovery rates by permuting HLA or CMV assignments 20 times. A later analysis grouped co-occurring TCRs with DBSCAN, adding TCRdist sequence similarity when clustering within HLA-allele-positive subsets. Repertoires with fewer than 30,000 or more than 120,000 public chains, plus five repertoires with anomalous nucleotide sharing, were excluded from co-occurrence clustering. As stored in TCRdb, this immuneACCESS dataset retains in-frame rearrangements with V and J assigned. A fraction of the clones does not appear; measured against another copy, unresolved V genes explain less than half of the discrepancy, and the remainder lacks a known reason. Clone size and the V and J calls come from that table; the DNA yielded D and trimming. The sample contains roughly 100,000 clones, 63% of them found a single time. 4% to 5.5% of the sample is held by the ten biggest clonotypes.

The cohort comprised 710 or so healthy bone marrow donors. At the time of sampling, all cohort members were nominally healthy, though unrecorded immune exposures were likely present. CMV serostatus was recorded as positive for around 300 and negative for about 55% of the roughly 670 cohort members, whereas no CMV serostatus was recorded for the donor in question. Each donor provided a peripheral blood sample, and peripheral blood mononuclear cells were used for TCR beta sequencing. The Qiagen DNeasy Blood Extraction Kit was used to extract genomic DNA from the blood cell samples. The sequenced material came from PBMCs. The TCR comes from a human donor in good health. Recombination connected TRBV7-9 to TRBJ2-1; the central 9 bases match TRBD2. The CDR3 reads as follows: CVSRWASGTYNEQFF. The nucleotides are TGTGTTTCCCGGTGGGCTAGCGGGACGTACAATGAGCAGTTCTTC. Supplemented by the reference TRBV7-9 and TRBJ2-1 proteins around the CDR3, the complete variable domain is DTGVSQNPRHKITKRGQNVTFRCDPISEHNRLYWYRQTLGQGPEFLTYFQNEAQLEKSRLLSDRFSAERPKGSFSTLEIQRTEQGDSAMYLCVSRWASGTYNEQFFGPGTRLTVL.